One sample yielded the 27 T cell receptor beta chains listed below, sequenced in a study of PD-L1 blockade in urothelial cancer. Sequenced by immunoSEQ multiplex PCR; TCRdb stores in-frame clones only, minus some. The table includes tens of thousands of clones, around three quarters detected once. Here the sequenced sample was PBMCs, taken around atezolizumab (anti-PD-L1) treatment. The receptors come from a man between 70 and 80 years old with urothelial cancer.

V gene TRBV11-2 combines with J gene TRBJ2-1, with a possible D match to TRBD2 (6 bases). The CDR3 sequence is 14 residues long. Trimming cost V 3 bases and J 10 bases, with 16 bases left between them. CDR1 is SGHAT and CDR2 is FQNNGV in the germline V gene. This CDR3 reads CASSLDGSLREQFF. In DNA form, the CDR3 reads TGTGCCAGCAGCTTGGACGGGAGTTTACGGGAGCAGTTCTTC.

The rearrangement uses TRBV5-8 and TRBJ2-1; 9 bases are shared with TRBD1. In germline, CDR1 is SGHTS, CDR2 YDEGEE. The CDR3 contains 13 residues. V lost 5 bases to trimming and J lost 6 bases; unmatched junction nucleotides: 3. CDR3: CASRRTGVNEQFF. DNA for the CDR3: TGTGCCAGCAGGCGGACAGGGGTCAATGAGCAGTTCTTC.

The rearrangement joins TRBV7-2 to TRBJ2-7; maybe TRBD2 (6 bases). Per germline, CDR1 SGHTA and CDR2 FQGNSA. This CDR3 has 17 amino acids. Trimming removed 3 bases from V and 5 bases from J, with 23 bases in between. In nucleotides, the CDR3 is TGTGCCAGCAGCTTTCGACTTGGGACTGGCGCGGACCACGAGCAGTACTTC. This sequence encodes CASSFRLGTGADHEQYF.

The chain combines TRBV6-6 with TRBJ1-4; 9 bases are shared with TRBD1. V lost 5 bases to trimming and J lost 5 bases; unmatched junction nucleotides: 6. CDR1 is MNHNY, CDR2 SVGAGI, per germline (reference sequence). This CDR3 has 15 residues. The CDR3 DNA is TGTGCCAGCAGTGATACAGGGGGCAAAAATGAAAAACTGTTTTTT. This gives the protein CASSDTGGKNEKLFF.

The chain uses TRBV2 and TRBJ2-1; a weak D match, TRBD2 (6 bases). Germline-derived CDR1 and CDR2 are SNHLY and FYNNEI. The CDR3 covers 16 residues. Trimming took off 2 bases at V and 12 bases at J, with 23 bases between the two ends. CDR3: CASSELPAALTEGQFF. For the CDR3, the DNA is TGTGCCAGCAGTGAATTACCAGCCGCCTTGACGGAGGGGCAGTTCTTC.

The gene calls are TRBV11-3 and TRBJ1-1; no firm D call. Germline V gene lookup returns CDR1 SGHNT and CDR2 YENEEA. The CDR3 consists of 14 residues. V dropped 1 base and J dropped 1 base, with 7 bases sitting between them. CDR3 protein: CASSLGAANTEAFF. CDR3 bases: TGTGCCAGCAGCTTAGGGGCAGCGAACACTGAAGCTTTCTTT. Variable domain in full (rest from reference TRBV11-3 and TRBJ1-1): EAGVVQSPRYKIIEKKQPVAFWCNPISGHNTLYWYLQNLGQGPELLIRYENEEAVDDSQLPKDRFSAERLKGVDSTLKIQPAELGDSAVYLCASSLGAANTEAFFGQGTRLTVV.

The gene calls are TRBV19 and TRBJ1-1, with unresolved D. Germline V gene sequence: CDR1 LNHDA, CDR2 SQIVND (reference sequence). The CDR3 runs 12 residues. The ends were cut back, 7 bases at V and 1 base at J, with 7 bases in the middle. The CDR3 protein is CASTYRNTEAFF. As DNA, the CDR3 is TGTGCCAGTACCTACCGGAACACTGAAGCTTTCTTT.

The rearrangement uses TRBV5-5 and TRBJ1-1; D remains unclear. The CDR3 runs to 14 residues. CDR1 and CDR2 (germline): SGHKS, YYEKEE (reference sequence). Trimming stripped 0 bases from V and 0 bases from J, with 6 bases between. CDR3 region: CASSLERVNTEAFF. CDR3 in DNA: TGTGCCAGCAGCTTGGAAAGAGTGAACACTGAAGCTTTCTTT.

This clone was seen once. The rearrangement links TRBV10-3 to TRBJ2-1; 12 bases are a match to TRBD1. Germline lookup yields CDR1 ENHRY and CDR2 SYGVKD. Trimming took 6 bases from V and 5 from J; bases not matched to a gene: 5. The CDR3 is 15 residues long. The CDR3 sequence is CAIRLGQGANNEQFF. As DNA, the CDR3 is TGTGCCATCAGACTGGGACAGGGGGCGAACAATGAGCAGTTCTTC.

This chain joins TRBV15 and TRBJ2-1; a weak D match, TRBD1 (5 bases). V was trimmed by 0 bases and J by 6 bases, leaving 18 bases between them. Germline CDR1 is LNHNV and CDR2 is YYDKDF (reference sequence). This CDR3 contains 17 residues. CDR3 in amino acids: CATSRDAATAQGNEQFF. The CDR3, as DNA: TGTGCCACCAGCAGAGATGCAGCGACAGCCCAGGGCAATGAGCAGTTCTTC.

The CDR3 nucleotides read TGTGCCAGCAGCAGAGGGACAGGGGGCGAGACCCAGTACTTC. Amino acid sequence: CASSRGTGGETQYF. The J gene is TRBJ2-5, the V gene TRBV6-5; TRBD1 matches 12 bases. This CDR3 is built from 14 residues. The V and J ends lost 6 bases and 5 bases, in that order; junction bases with no gene match: 4. Germline CDR1 MNHEY, CDR2 SVGAGI.

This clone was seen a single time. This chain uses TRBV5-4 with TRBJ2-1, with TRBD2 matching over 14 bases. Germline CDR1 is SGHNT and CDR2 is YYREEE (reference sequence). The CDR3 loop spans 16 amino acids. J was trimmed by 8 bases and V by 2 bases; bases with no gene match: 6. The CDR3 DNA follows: TGTGCCAGCAGCTTCGACCAGGGACTAGCGGGGGATGAGCAGTTCTTC. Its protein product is CASSFDQGLAGDEQFF.

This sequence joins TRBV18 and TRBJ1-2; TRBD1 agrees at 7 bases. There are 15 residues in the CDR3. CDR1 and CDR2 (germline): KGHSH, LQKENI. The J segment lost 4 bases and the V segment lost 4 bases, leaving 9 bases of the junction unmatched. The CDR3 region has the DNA TGTGCCAGCTCACGCCGGACAGGAGAGGTCTATGGCTACACCTTC. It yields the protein CASSRRTGEVYGYTF.

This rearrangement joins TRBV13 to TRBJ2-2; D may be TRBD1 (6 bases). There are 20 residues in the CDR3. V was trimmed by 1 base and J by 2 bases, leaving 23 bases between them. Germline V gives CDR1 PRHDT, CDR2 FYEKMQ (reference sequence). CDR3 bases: TGTGCCAGCAGCTTAGTTAGAGGAGTTTTTGGACAGCACAACACCGGGGAGCTGTTTTTT. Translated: CASSLVRGVFGQHNTGELFF. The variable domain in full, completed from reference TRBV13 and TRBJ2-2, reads AAGVIQSPRHLIKEKRETATLKCYPIPRHDTVYWYQQGPGQDPQFLISFYEKMQSDKGSIPDRFSAQQFSDYHSELNMSSLELGDSALYFCASSLVRGVFGQHNTGELFFGEGSRLTVL.

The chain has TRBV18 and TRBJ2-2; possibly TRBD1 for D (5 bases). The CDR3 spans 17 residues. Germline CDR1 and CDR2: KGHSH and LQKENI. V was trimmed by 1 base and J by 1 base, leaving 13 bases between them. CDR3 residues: CASSPRQGSLNTGELFF. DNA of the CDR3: TGTGCCAGCTCACCACGGCAGGGATCCTTGAACACCGGGGAGCTGTTTTTT.

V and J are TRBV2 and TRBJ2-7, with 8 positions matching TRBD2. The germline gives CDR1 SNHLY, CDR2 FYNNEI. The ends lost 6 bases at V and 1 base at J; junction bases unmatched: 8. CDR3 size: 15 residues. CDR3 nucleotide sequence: TGTGCCAGCAGCCCCCAGCGGGGGCCTTCCTACGAGCAGTACTTC. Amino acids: CASSPQRGPSYEQYF.

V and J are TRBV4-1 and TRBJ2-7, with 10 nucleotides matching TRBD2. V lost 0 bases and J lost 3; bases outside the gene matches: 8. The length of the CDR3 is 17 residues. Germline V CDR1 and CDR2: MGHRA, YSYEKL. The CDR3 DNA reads TGCGCCAGCAGCCAAGAGGTTGCTAGCGGGGGACACTACGAGCAGTACTTC. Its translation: CASSQEVASGGHYEQYF.

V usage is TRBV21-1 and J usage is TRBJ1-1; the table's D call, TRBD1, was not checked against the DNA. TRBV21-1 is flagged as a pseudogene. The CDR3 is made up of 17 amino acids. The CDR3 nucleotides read TGTGCCAGCAGCAAAGAGAGGCAGGGGGCATTAATAGCTGAAGCTTTCTTT. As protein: CASSKERQGALIAEAFF.

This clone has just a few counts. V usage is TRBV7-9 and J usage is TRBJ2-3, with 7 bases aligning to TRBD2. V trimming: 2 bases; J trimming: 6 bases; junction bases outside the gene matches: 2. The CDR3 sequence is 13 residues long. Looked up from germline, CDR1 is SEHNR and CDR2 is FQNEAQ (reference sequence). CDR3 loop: CASSLREADTQYF. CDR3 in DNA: TGTGCCAGCAGCTTACGGGAGGCGGATACGCAGTATTTT.

CDR3 sequence reads: CASSLGGGGTDTQYF. CDR3 nucleotides: TGCGCCAGCAGCTTAGGCGGGGGGGGTACAGATACGCAGTATTTT. The V and J genes are TRBV5-1 and TRBJ2-3; 9 nucleotides align to TRBD2. The CDR3 covers 15 residues. Germline CDR1 SGHRS, CDR2 YFSETQ. The V and J ends lost 2 bases and 3 bases, in that order; junction bases with no gene match: 4.

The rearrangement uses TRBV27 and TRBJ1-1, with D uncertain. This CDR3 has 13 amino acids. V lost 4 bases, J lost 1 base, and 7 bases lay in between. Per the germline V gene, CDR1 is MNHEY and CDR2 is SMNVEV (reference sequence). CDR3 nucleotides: TGTGCCAGCAGTTCGCGGCAGAACACTGAAGCTTTCTTT. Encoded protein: CASSSRQNTEAFF.

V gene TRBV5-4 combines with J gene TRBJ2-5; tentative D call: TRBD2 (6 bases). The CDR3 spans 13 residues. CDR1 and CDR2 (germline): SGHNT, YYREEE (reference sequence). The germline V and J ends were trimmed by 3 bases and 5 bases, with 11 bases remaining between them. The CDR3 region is CASSSGTEETQYF. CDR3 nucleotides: TGTGCCAGCAGCTCCGGGACTGAGGAGACCCAGTACTTC.

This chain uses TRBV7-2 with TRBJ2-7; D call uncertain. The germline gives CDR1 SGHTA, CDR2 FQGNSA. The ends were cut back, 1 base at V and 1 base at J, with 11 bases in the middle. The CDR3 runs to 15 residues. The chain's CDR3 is CASSLVTLLSYEQYF. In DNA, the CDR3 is TGTGCCAGCAGCTTAGTGACACTTCTTTCCTACGAGCAGTACTTC.

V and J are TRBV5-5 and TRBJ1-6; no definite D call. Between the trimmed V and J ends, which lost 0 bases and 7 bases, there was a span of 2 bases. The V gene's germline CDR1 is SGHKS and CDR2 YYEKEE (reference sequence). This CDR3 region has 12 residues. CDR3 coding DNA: TGTGCCAGCAGCTTGGCGAATTCACCCCTCCACTTT. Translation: CASSLANSPLHF.

The CDR3 coding sequence is TGTGCCAGCAGTTTAGCGGGAGGGCGCCAGGACTCTGAGCAGTACTTC. Translated: CASSLAGGRQDSEQYF. The chain recombines TRBV28 with TRBJ2-7; 9 bases fit TRBD2. The germline gives CDR1 MDHEN, CDR2 SYDVKM. V was clipped by 2 bases and J by 7 bases; unmatched bases: 12. CDR3 length: 16 amino acids.

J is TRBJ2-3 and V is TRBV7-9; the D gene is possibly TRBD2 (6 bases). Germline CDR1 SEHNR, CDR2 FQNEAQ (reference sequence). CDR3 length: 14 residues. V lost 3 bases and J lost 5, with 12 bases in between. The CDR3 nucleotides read TGTGCCAGCAGCTTGGGCGGGGCCGGAGATACGCAGTATTTT. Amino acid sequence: CASSLGGAGDTQYF. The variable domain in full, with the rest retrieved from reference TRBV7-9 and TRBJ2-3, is DTGVSQNPRHKITKRGQNVTFRCDPISEHNRLYWYRQTLGQGPEFLTYFQNEAQLEKSRLLSDRFSAERPKGSFSTLEIQRTEQGDSAMYLCASSLGGAGDTQYFGPGTRLTVL.

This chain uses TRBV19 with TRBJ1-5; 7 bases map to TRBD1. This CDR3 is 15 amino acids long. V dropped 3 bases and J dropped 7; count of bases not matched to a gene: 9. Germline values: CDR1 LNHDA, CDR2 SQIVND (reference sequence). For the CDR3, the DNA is TGTGCCAGTAGTATCGCACAGGGGATAAGGCAGCCCCAGCATTTT. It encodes CASSIAQGIRQPQHF.